This section outlines one T cell receptor (beta chain) sequence together with its context. This clone was counted only a few times. This receptor's antigen is unknown. One base away there is no much larger clone; base qualities are not given. The CDR3 spans 14 residues, from the cysteine through the phenylalanine. CDR3 DNA is the only sequence kept; it has 42 bases, read in frame from the first base. V and J are truncated by 5 bases and 0 bases respectively, leaving an intervening sequence of 10 bases. CDR1 and CDR2 are drawn from the germline V gene (reference sequence): LNHNV, YYDKDF. The sample originates from a study of CD8+ T cells in alopecia areata (dated by TCRdb to between 2018 and 2020). Regarding the complete study: Treated patients were enrolled in an open-label pilot trial of oral tofacitinib, 5 to 10 mg twice daily, for moderate-to-severe alopecia areata. The RNA source kit depended on sample type: the PAXgene miRNA kit for fixed scalp, the miRNeasy kit for PBMCs, and the RNeasy kit for mouse skin. Patients stayed on tofacitinib for 6 to 18 months and then had 6 months of follow-up off drug so that delayed response and recurrence could be assessed. The SALT score, which quantifies the percentage of affected scalp surface area, was used to measure disease severity in treated patients. To study T cell clonal expansion in alopecia areata, the researchers applied high-throughput TCRbeta sequencing to both the C3H/HeJ mouse model and human patients. Biopsies were taken from tofacitinib-treated patients at baseline and at 4 and 24 weeks of treatment, and a later scalp biopsy was taken in several of the tofacitinib-treated patients. Human TCRbeta sequencing covered scalp tissue and sorted CD4+ and CD8+ peripheral blood T cells from patchy and totalis/universalis alopecia areata patients and healthy controls. TCRbeta CDR3 regions were amplified by immunoSEQ multiplex PCR with 35 Vbeta forward and 13 Jbeta reverse primers. Clonality in the scalp was compared among normal scalp (n=4), patchy alopecia areata scalp (n=8), and alopecia totalis/universalis scalp (n=8).

Receptor libraries were prepared by the immunoSEQ multiplex PCR assay. RNA was extracted from all samples and reverse transcribed into cDNA, which served as template for TCR sequencing. SuperScript III was used to make first-strand cDNA, primed with a 2:1 mix of oligo-dT and random hexamers. A synthetic immune receptor repertoire was used to gauge amplification bias, and whatever bias remained was removed computationally. The paper's processing steps were these. After raw reads were preprocessed to remove errors, the CDR3 was defined following IMGT conventions as running from the conserved cysteine to phenylalanine. To get clonality, Shannon entropy was normalized by log2 of the number of productive unique TCRs and the result was subtracted from 1. Whether each scalp clone was CD4 or CD8 was inferred by checking scalp TCRbeta sequences against the CD4 and CD8 repertoires from sorted blood. TCRdb stores this immuneACCESS table with in-frame sequences only. Part of the clones is absent; in the studies checked, under half of the shortfall reflects unresolved V genes, and no reason is known for the rest. V and J calls plus clone size are reproduced from that table; the DNA served to infer D and trimming. In all, the sample holds some 240,000 clones, and about 50% of those were seen once. Clones ranked in the top ten supply 1.5% to 2% of the sample.

What the work shows at the level of the full study, not this receptor alone: Compared with mice, TCR sequences shared between patients were less clear, possibly partly because of HLA diversity across the patient population. With tofacitinib, both scalp clonality and the number of expanded CD8+ clones among the top 100 scalp clones went down significantly. Higher clonality and more expanded CD8+ clones were observed in lesional scalp than in normal scalp, particularly in alopecia totalis/universalis, a finding suggestive of antigenic drive. Because the treated cohort was small and included a single nonresponder, larger studies are needed to assess links between baseline CD8+ expansion and response. During tofacitinib treatment, many expanded lesional clones remained in scalp and blood, and this persistence may partly explain relapse after treatment is stopped. Resident alphabeta T cells in normal human skin are also sequenced, complicating scalp TCR repertoire analysis, unlike mouse skin dominated by gammadelta T cells.

Per the publication, the time point label means: 4 weeks on oral tofacitinib. Sample treatment or condition, as interpreted from the label and publication: oral pan-JAK inhibitor, 5-10 mg twice daily. Peripheral blood and lesional scalp punch biopsies were obtained from patients with alopecia areata. PBMCs were separated by density centrifugation and stained for CD3, CD4 and CD8, after which CD4+ and CD8+ T cells were sorted on a FACSAria. The sequenced sample was CD4+ T cells sorted from blood, obtained at week 4, from a patient treated with tofacitinib. This chain joins TRBV15 to TRBJ1-2; TRBD1 might be the D gene, on 5 matching bases. This receptor was identified in a human donor with alopecia areata. The CDR3 region has the sequence CATSDRQSNYGYTF. Here is the DNA: TGTGCCACCAGCGACAGACAATCTAACTATGGCTACACCTTC.